The 19 T cell receptor beta chains in this list originate from one sample, sequenced in a study of blood T cell repertoires in COVID-19 (dated by TCRdb to the early 2020s). Library generation was performed with the immunoSEQ multiplex PCR assay. The clones in this table, taken by TCRdb from immuneACCESS, are in-frame only. Not every clone is retained; where verified, under half of the shortfall comes from an unresolved V gene, and the cause of the rest is unknown. The sample yields hundreds of thousands of clones; 85% to 90% were counted once. Jointly, the top ten make up around 6.6% of the sample. Material: peripheral blood. These receptors came from a woman between 65 and 79 years old with COVID-19, enrolled during active disease.

The rearrangement joins TRBV4-1 to TRBJ2-2; 14 bases fit TRBD2. Looked up from germline, CDR1 is MGHRA and CDR2 is YSYEKL. The CDR3 is made up of 17 amino acids. V was pared by 6 bases and J by 5 bases, with 8 bases of the junction left unmatched. The CDR3 loop is CASRATSGGARTGELFF. The CDR3, as DNA: TGCGCCAGCAGAGCGACTAGCGGGGGGGCAAGAACCGGGGAGCTGTTTTTT.

This chain joins TRBV7-6 and TRBJ2-3; 10 nucleotides align to TRBD2. Germline-derived CDR1 and CDR2 are SGHVS and FNYEAQ. The CDR3 runs to 17 residues. The ends lost 1 base at V and 4 bases at J; junction bases unmatched: 8. This chain's CDR3 is CASSLGAGGVLADTQYF. Written as DNA, the CDR3 is TGTGCCAGCAGCTTAGGAGCGGGGGGGGTCCTTGCAGATACGCAGTATTTT.

Concerning this clone itself: Other nucleotide sequences in the sample specify the same CDR3. DNA of the CDR3: TGCGCCAGCAGCTTACGGGGTGGCACTGAAGCTTTCTTT. Encoded protein: CASSLRGGTEAFF. The rearrangement joins TRBV5-1 to TRBJ1-1, with D hard to call. V was trimmed by 2 bases and J by 4 bases, leaving 9 bases between them. Per the germline V gene, CDR1 is SGHRS and CDR2 is YFSETQ. The CDR3 is 13 residues long.

The J gene is TRBJ2-7, the V gene TRBV10-1; TRBD2 matches 12 bases. Germline lookup yields CDR1 WNHNN and CDR2 SYGVQD (reference sequence). V lost 0 bases to trimming and J lost 7 bases; unmatched junction nucleotides: 7. The CDR3 sequence is 16 residues long. DNA for the CDR3: TGCGCCAGCAGTGAGTCCCTAGCGGGGGGGGCCGGGGAGCAGTACTTC. Encoded protein: CASSESLAGGAGEQYF.

This chain links TRBV5-1 with TRBJ2-1; D is perhaps TRBD1 (5 bases). V lost 4 bases to trimming and J lost 4 bases, with 18 bases between them. Germline V gene data show CDR1 as SGHRS and CDR2 as YFSETQ. The length of the CDR3 is 16 residues. The CDR3 DNA follows: TGCGCCAGCAGCCCAGAAGGGGTTAAGGTTTACAATGAGCAGTTCTTC. Translating gives CASSPEGVKVYNEQFF.

This clone appeared a single time. The chain links TRBV10-3 to TRBJ2-2, with D maybe TRBD1 (5 bases). V was clipped by 10 bases and J by 4 bases, with 10 bases between them. Germline values: CDR1 ENHRY, CDR2 SYGVKD. This CDR3 is 12 amino acids long. In DNA form, the CDR3 reads TGTGCCACCTACGACAGCACCGGGGAGCTGTTTTTT. Its protein product is CATYDSTGELFF.

Turning to this clone: Additional DNA sequences in this sample encode the identical CDR3. This chain links TRBV20-1 with TRBJ1-1; D is uncertain. V lost 0 bases and J 8 bases, leaving 4 bases between the germline ends. CDR1 and CDR2 from the germline V gene are DFQATT and SNEGSKA (reference sequence). This CDR3 region has 10 residues. DNA for the CDR3: TGCAGTGCTAGAGATTCGGAAGCTTTCTTT. This codes for CSARDSEAFF.

The CDR3 loop is CASSLYPGQGAYGYTF. CDR3 coding DNA: TGTGCCAGCAGTTTATATCCGGGACAGGGCGCCTATGGCTACACCTTC. The rearrangement joins TRBV27 to TRBJ1-2; TRBD1 aligns across 9 bases. CDR1 is MNHEY and CDR2 is SMNVEV in the germline V gene (reference sequence). With V trimmed by 1 base and J by 4 bases, 7 bases remained unmatched. This CDR3 has 16 amino acids.

V and J are TRBV5-1 and TRBJ2-1; 8 bases agree with TRBD2. Germline V lookup: CDR1 SGHRS, CDR2 YFSETQ. Trimming took 5 bases from V and 2 from J; bases not matched to a gene: 3. The CDR3 is 14 amino acids. As DNA, the CDR3 is TGCGCCAGCAGAGACGGGGGGGCCTACAATGAGCAGTTCTTC. Protein sequence: CASRDGGAYNEQFF.

The V and J genes are TRBV19 and TRBJ1-5; perhaps TRBD1 as D (6 bases). Trimming pared 0 bases from V and 4 bases from J, leaving 10 bases between. This CDR3 is 15 amino acids long. The germline V gene has CDR1 LNHDA and CDR2 SQIVND (reference sequence). This chain's CDR3 is CASSIDRQGNQPQHF. In nucleotides, the CDR3 is TGTGCCAGTAGTATAGATCGGCAGGGGAATCAGCCCCAGCATTTT.

The chain couples TRBV29-1 to TRBJ2-1, with 11 nucleotides matching TRBD2. V was pared by 7 bases and J by 0 bases, with 8 bases of the junction left unmatched. This CDR3 is 16 amino acids long. In germline, CDR1 is SQVTM, CDR2 ANQGSEA. CDR3 sequence reads: CSAKGLAESSYNEQFF. DNA for the CDR3: TGCAGCGCCAAGGGACTAGCGGAGAGCTCCTACAATGAGCAGTTCTTC.

The CDR3 sequence is CASSLVGGDTQYF. CDR3 DNA: TGCGCCAGCAGCTTGGTAGGAGGAGATACGCAGTATTTT. V gene TRBV5-1 combines with J gene TRBJ2-3; D possibly corresponds to TRBD2 (5 bases). V was shortened by 0 bases and J by 5 bases, with 7 bases between the two germline ends. The germline V gene encodes CDR1 SGHRS and CDR2 YFSETQ. This CDR3 is 13 amino acids long. Drawing the rest from reference TRBV5-1 and TRBJ2-3, the complete variable domain is KAGVTQTPRYLIKTRGQQVTLSCSPISGHRSVSWYQQTPGQGLQFLFEYFSETQRNKGNFPGRFSGRQFSNSRSEMNVSTLELGDSALYLCASSLVGGDTQYFGPGTRLTVL.

This clone was detected a few times. The rearrangement links TRBV2 to TRBJ2-1, with D perhaps TRBD1 (6 bases). The CDR3 runs to 13 residues. The germline V gene has CDR1 SNHLY and CDR2 FYNNEI. V lost 8 bases to trimming and J lost 7 bases, with 15 bases between them. This CDR3 reads CASFSARGNEQFF. The CDR3 DNA reads as TGTGCCAGCTTTTCCGCCAGGGGTAATGAGCAGTTCTTC. Filled out from reference TRBV2 and TRBJ2-1, the complete variable domain reads EPEVTQTPSHQVTQMGQEVILRCVPISNHLYFYWYRQILGQKVEFLVSFYNNEISEKSEIFDDQFSVERPDGSNFTLKIRSTKLEDSAMYFCASFSARGNEQFFGPGTRLTVL.

V usage is TRBV10-2 and J usage is TRBJ2-1, with 11 bases that match TRBD2. Germline-derived CDR1 and CDR2 are WSHSY and SAAADI. V was pared by 6 bases and J by 4 bases, with 2 bases of the junction left unmatched. The CDR3 has 14 amino acids. As DNA, the CDR3 is TGCGCCAGCAGCCCTAGCGGGGGGTACAATGAGCAGTTCTTC. This sequence encodes CASSPSGGYNEQFF.

J is TRBJ1-1 and V is TRBV27; the match to TRBD1 covers 8 bases. This CDR3 has 14 residues. J lost 5 bases, V lost 3 bases, and 5 bases had no gene match. Per germline, CDR1 MNHEY and CDR2 SMNVEV (reference sequence). The CDR3 region is CASSFLTGGTEAFF. CDR3 bases: TGTGCCAGCAGTTTTCTTACAGGGGGAACTGAAGCTTTCTTT.

V is TRBV15 and J is TRBJ1-5; no definite D call. The V end lost 2 bases, the J end lost 7 bases, and 18 bases lay between the germline ends. Germline V CDR1 and CDR2: LNHNV, YYDKDF (reference sequence). The CDR3 is 16 residues long. CDR3 protein: CATSRRPPEGAQPQHF. DNA for the CDR3: TGTGCCACCAGCAGACGCCCACCGGAGGGAGCCCAGCCCCAGCATTTT.

The J gene is TRBJ2-3, the V gene TRBV12-5; 8 bases match TRBD2. The junction had 5 bases not matched to a gene; V was cut back by 6 bases and J by 0 bases. This CDR3 comprises 15 residues. The germline CDR1 and CDR2 sequences are LGHNT and FRNRAP. The CDR3 region is CASGLSGVSTDTQYF. The CDR3 nucleotides read TGTGCTAGTGGCCTTAGCGGGGTGAGCACAGATACGCAGTATTTT.

V and J are TRBV10-3 and TRBJ1-1; D possibly corresponds to TRBD1 (5 bases). V was cut by 3 bases and J by 3 bases, with 11 bases left in between. CDR1 and CDR2 (germline): ENHRY, SYGVKD. The CDR3 has 14 amino acids. This CDR3 reads CAISDKGGDTEAFF. For the CDR3, the DNA is TGTGCCATCAGTGATAAGGGAGGGGACACTGAAGCTTTCTTT.

The chain combines TRBV7-2 with TRBJ1-2, with TRBD1 identical over 7 bases. The CDR3 length is 16 residues. J gave up 5 bases and V 0 bases, and 9 bases lay outside the gene matches. Germline V lookup: CDR1 SGHTA, CDR2 FQGNSA. CDR3 DNA: TGTGCCAGCAGCTTAGCGCTAGGGGGCGCGGGTTATGGCTACACCTTC. It is translated as CASSLALGGAGYGYTF.